Below, 30 T cell receptor beta chains from the same sample are listed, as sequenced in a study of T cell responses to AZD1222 COVID-19 vaccine. Sequencing used immunoSEQ multiplex PCR; TCRdb keeps in-frame clones, though not all of them. The sample holds about 120,000 clones, 80% to 95% seen once. Source: peripheral blood, taken 28 days after the second dose of the MenACWY control vaccine. These receptors all come from an adult who received the MenACWY meningococcal vaccine as a control.

The V gene is TRBV7-9, the J gene TRBJ2-1; D ambiguous. The V gene lost 2 bases and the J gene lost 7 bases, with 9 bases spanning the gap. The CDR3 consists of 13 residues. Per the germline V gene, CDR1 is SEHNR and CDR2 is FQNEAQ (reference sequence). This CDR3 reads CASSLWPLNEQFF. CDR3 bases: TGTGCCAGCAGCTTATGGCCGTTGAATGAGCAGTTCTTC. The entire variable domain, with the rest obtained from reference TRBV7-9 and TRBJ2-1, is as follows: DTGVSQNPRHKITKRGQNVTFRCDPISEHNRLYWYRQTLGQGPEFLTYFQNEAQLEKSRLLSDRFSAERPKGSFSTLEIQRTEQGDSAMYLCASSLWPLNEQFFGPGTRLTVL.

The DNA of the CDR3 is TGTGCCACCAGTGATTCGGAGACCGCCAACAATGAGCAGTTCTTC. Its translation: CATSDSETANNEQFF. The chain combines TRBV24-1 with TRBJ2-1; D call uncertain. The germline V gene encodes CDR1 KGHDR and CDR2 SFDVKD. Trimming pared 2 bases from V and 5 bases from J, leaving 12 bases between. The CDR3 is 15 amino acids.

This chain joins TRBV6-5 and TRBJ1-1, with D hard to call. This CDR3 has 12 amino acids. Trimming took off 5 bases at V and 3 bases at J, with 7 bases between the two ends. Germline V CDR1 and CDR2: MNHEY, SVGAGI. This CDR3 is CASSKLYTEAFF. For the CDR3, the DNA is TGTGCCAGCAGTAAGCTATACACTGAAGCTTTCTTT.

The chain employs TRBV7-8 and TRBJ1-5, with D unclear. From germline, CDR1 is SGHVS and CDR2 FQNEAQ. Trimming pared 4 bases from V and 4 bases from J, leaving 11 bases between. The CDR3 contains 14 residues. DNA of the CDR3: TGTGCCAGCAGCTCTAAATTCTTAAATCAGCCCCAGCATTTT. Amino acids: CASSSKFLNQPQHF.

The chain combines TRBV28 with TRBJ1-2; D may be TRBD1 (5 bases). V was cut by 4 bases and J by 5 bases, with 23 bases left in between. The CDR3 extends over 17 amino acids. Germline CDR1 and CDR2: MDHEN and SYDVKM. For the CDR3, the DNA is TGTGCCAGCAGTTCGATTTGGCAGGGACTGAGGTGGTATGGCTACACCTTC. Amino acid sequence: CASSSIWQGLRWYGYTF.

The CDR3 is CASSLLTGDTEAFF. In DNA form, the CDR3 reads TGTGCCAGCAGTTTATTGACCGGGGACACTGAAGCTTTCTTT. The rearrangement joins TRBV28 to TRBJ1-1; no clear D. Between the trimmed V and J ends, which lost 1 base and 3 bases, there was a span of 9 bases. CDR1 is MDHEN and CDR2 is SYDVKM in the germline V gene. The length of the CDR3 is 14 residues.

The rearrangement links TRBV12-5 to TRBJ2-3; D is undetermined. The CDR3 has 14 residues. The germline V gene encodes CDR1 LGHNT and CDR2 FRNRAP. V was shortened by 5 bases and J by 6 bases, with 15 bases between the two germline ends. The CDR3 region is CASGTHKEPDTQYF. CDR3 in DNA: TGTGCTAGTGGTACTCACAAGGAACCCGATACGCAGTATTTT.

This clone was recorded once. The CDR3 DNA sequence: TGTGCCACCACCCCGGGACAGGGGGCCTCAGATACGCAGTATTTT. It encodes CATTPGQGASDTQYF. The chain employs TRBV24-1 and TRBJ2-3, with 12 bases aligning to TRBD1. The germline V gene has CDR1 KGHDR and CDR2 SFDVKD. Trimming took 8 bases from V and 4 from J; bases not matched to a gene: 6. The CDR3 spans 15 residues.

The chain combines TRBV11-2 with TRBJ2-5; D possibly corresponds to TRBD2 (5 bases). Germline CDR1 is SGHAT and CDR2 is FQNNGV. The V end was cut by 2 bases, the J end by 3 bases, with 22 bases between. The CDR3 runs to 18 residues. CDR3: CASSLNGVGVTKEETQYF. CDR3 coding DNA: TGTGCCAGCAGCTTAAATGGCGTGGGAGTGACAAAAGAAGAGACCCAGTACTTC.

This chain uses TRBV10-3 with TRBJ1-1, with a possible D match to TRBD1 (6 bases). The germline V and J ends were trimmed by 10 bases and 1 base, with 16 bases remaining between them. This CDR3 contains 14 residues. Germline V gives CDR1 ENHRY, CDR2 SYGVKD. Here the CDR3 reads CATSRGGRNTEAFF. CDR3 DNA sequence: TGTGCCACCTCGAGAGGGGGGAGGAACACTGAAGCTTTCTTT.

The rearrangement joins TRBV28 to TRBJ2-7; D is possibly TRBD2 (5 bases). The CDR3 loop spans 14 amino acids. V was pared by 4 bases and J by 4 bases, with 14 bases between. CDR1 and CDR2 from the germline V gene are MDHEN and SYDVKM. In DNA, the CDR3 is TGTGCCAGCAGTTCGTCGACTACAGCATACGAGCAGTACTTC. Its protein product is CASSSSTTAYEQYF. The whole variable domain, filled in from reference TRBV28 and TRBJ2-7, reads DVKVTQSSRYLVKRTGEKVFLECVQDMDHENMFWYRQDPGLGLRLIYFSYDVKMKEKGDIPEGYSVSREKKERFSLILESASTNQTSMYLCASSSSTTAYEQYFGPGTRLTVT.

The chain carries TRBV4-2 and TRBJ2-1, with 11 nucleotides matching TRBD2. This CDR3 region has 18 residues. CDR1 and CDR2 (germline): LGHNA, YNFKEQ. V was clipped by 1 base and J by 2 bases; unmatched bases: 7. CDR3 residues: CASSQGLAGRRTYNEQFF. The CDR3 region has the DNA TGTGCCAGCAGCCAAGGACTAGCGGGGCGACGTACCTACAATGAGCAGTTCTTC.

This sequence joins TRBV4-1 and TRBJ1-4, with a possible D match to TRBD1 (5 bases). Trimming stripped 4 bases from V and 5 bases from J, with 14 bases between. CDR3 length: 15 amino acids. Germline V gene lookup returns CDR1 MGHRA and CDR2 YSYEKL. This chain's CDR3 is CASSPVGGANEKLFF. The CDR3 DNA sequence: TGCGCCAGCAGCCCCGTGGGCGGGGCGAATGAAAAACTGTTTTTT.

The chain combines TRBV7-9 with TRBJ2-3; 9 bases are shared with TRBD2. The length of the CDR3 is 15 residues. Germline lookup yields CDR1 SEHNR and CDR2 FQNEAQ (reference sequence). J was trimmed by 3 bases and V by 3 bases; bases with no gene match: 4. DNA for the CDR3: TGTGCCAGCAGCTTGGGCGGGGGGGCAACAGATACGCAGTATTTT. Amino acids: CASSLGGGATDTQYF.

The rearrangement links TRBV29-1 to TRBJ1-2; 8 positions agree with TRBD1. V was pared by 6 bases and J by 5 bases, with 8 bases of the junction left unmatched. CDR1 is SQVTM, CDR2 ANQGSEA, per germline. This CDR3 is built from 13 residues. The CDR3 nucleotides read TGCAGCGTGGGGGACAGGCAGGGATATGGCTACACCTTC. Protein sequence: CSVGDRQGYGYTF.

The chain joins TRBV30 to TRBJ2-2, with TRBD2 matching over 7 bases. This CDR3 has 15 amino acids. With V trimmed by 2 bases and J by 6 bases, 9 bases remained unmatched. Per the germline V gene, CDR1 is GTSNPN and CDR2 is SVGIG (reference sequence). The CDR3 sequence: CAWSPISGISGELFF. The CDR3 DNA is TGTGCCTGGAGTCCCATCAGCGGGATTTCCGGGGAGCTGTTTTTT.

The rearrangement uses TRBV5-6 and TRBJ1-2; 10 positions match TRBD1. The germline V gene encodes CDR1 SGHDT and CDR2 YYEEEE. The CDR3 loop spans 16 amino acids. Trimming removed 0 bases from V and 4 bases from J; junction bases left unmatched: 6. CDR3 in DNA: TGTGCCAGCAGCTTGGCGACCGGGACAGGGGCCTATGGCTACACCTTC. Protein sequence: CASSLATGTGAYGYTF.

The chain recombines TRBV7-3 with TRBJ2-1; tentatively, D is TRBD1 or TRBD2 (6 bases each). Looked up from germline, CDR1 is SGHTA and CDR2 is FQGTGA. The CDR3 length is 14 residues. Trimming pared 1 base from V and 6 bases from J, leaving 10 bases between. The CDR3 protein is CASSLRGAPNEQFF. CDR3 DNA sequence: TGTGCCAGCAGCTTAAGGGGGGCCCCCAATGAGCAGTTCTTC.

The chain combines TRBV7-2 with TRBJ1-3; unclear D gene. The CDR3 has 16 amino acids. Germline CDR1 reads SGHTA; CDR2 reads FQGNSA. V shed 5 bases and J shed 0 bases, with 14 bases lying between them. CDR3 nucleotide sequence: TGTGCCAGCAGCCCGATAGGAGCACGCTCTGGAAACACCATATATTTT. Translating gives CASSPIGARSGNTIYF. Based on the CDR3 plus reference TRBV7-2 and TRBJ1-3, the full variable domain is GAGVSQSPSNKVTEKGKDVELRCDPISGHTALYWYRQSLGQGLEFLIYFQGNSAPDKSGLPSDRFSAERTGGSVSTLTIQRTQQEDSAVYLCASSPIGARSGNTIYFGEGSWLTVV.

The rearrangement uses TRBV4-2 and TRBJ2-1, with D unresolved. Germline V gene lookup returns CDR1 LGHNA and CDR2 YNFKEQ. CDR3 length: 15 residues. V shed 2 bases and J shed 4 bases, with 12 bases lying between them. The CDR3: CASSQFSQIYNEQFF. The CDR3 DNA reads TGTGCCAGCAGCCAATTCTCTCAAATATACAATGAGCAGTTCTTC.

The chain couples TRBV5-1 to TRBJ2-3; D is unresolved. Trimming pared 0 bases from V and 2 bases from J, leaving 10 bases between. Germline V gene sequence: CDR1 SGHRS, CDR2 YFSETQ. The CDR3 contains 15 residues. Here the CDR3 reads CASSLGLSVTDTQYF. In DNA form, the CDR3 reads TGCGCCAGCAGCTTGGGCTTGTCTGTCACAGATACGCAGTATTTT. Variable domain in full (rest from reference TRBV5-1 and TRBJ2-3): KAGVTQTPRYLIKTRGQQVTLSCSPISGHRSVSWYQQTPGQGLQFLFEYFSETQRNKGNFPGRFSGRQFSNSRSEMNVSTLELGDSALYLCASSLGLSVTDTQYFGPGTRLTVL.

The chain carries TRBV2 and TRBJ2-2; 7 bases agree with TRBD2. Looked up from germline, CDR1 is SNHLY and CDR2 is FYNNEI. Germline trimming cut 7 bases from V and 6 bases from J; bases unmatched to any gene: 11. The CDR3 is 15 residues long. CDR3 sequence reads: CASMFGLDGSGELFF. In DNA form, the CDR3 reads TGTGCCAGCATGTTCGGACTAGACGGGTCCGGGGAGCTGTTTTTT.

The V and J genes are TRBV12-3 or TRBV12-4 and TRBJ2-5; 9 nucleotides match TRBD2. The ends lost 6 bases at V and 3 bases at J; junction bases unmatched: 2. The CDR3 has 13 amino acids. CDR3 sequence: CASRIAGEETQYF. CDR3 in DNA: TGTGCCAGCAGAATAGCGGGAGAAGAGACCCAGTACTTC.

The V and J genes are TRBV18 and TRBJ2-1, with D possibly matching TRBD1 (6 bases). The germline CDR1 and CDR2 sequences are KGHSH and LQKENI. The CDR3 is made up of 15 amino acids. Trimming removed 5 bases at V and 3 bases at J, with 14 bases between. CDR3 nucleotide sequence: TGTGCCAGCTCATCCCCCGACAGGATCTACAATGAGCAGTTCTTC. Translating gives CASSSPDRIYNEQFF. The variable domain in full, with the rest retrieved from reference TRBV18 and TRBJ2-1, is NAGVMQNPRHLVRRRGQEARLRCSPMKGHSHVYWYRQLPEEGLKFMVYLQKENIIDESGMPKERFSAEFPKEGPSILRIQQVVRGDSAAYFCASSSPDRIYNEQFFGPGTRLTVL.

The genes are TRBV25-1 and TRBJ2-3; the D gene is possibly TRBD2 (6 bases). V lost 6 bases and J lost 5, with 12 bases in between. The CDR3 contains 13 residues. Looked up from germline, CDR1 is MGHDK and CDR2 is SYGVNS. CDR3 in DNA: TGTGCCAGCAGCCTCGCTAGCGAAGATACGCAGTATTTT. Amino acids: CASSLASEDTQYF. Using reference TRBV25-1 and TRBJ2-3 for the parts outside the CDR3, the full variable domain is EADIYQTPRYLVIGTGKKITLECSQTMGHDKMYWYQQDPGMELHLIHYSYGVNSTEKGDLSSESTVSRIRTEHFPLTLESARPSHTSQYLCASSLASEDTQYFGPGTRLTVL.

This rearrangement joins TRBV7-6 to TRBJ1-4; no definite D call. CDR1 and CDR2 from the germline V gene are SGHVS and FNYEAQ. This CDR3 has 15 residues. Trimming removed 5 bases at V and 5 bases at J, with 15 bases between. CDR3 sequence reads: CASSRAGSGNEKLFF. In DNA, the CDR3 is TGTGCCAGCAGCCGCGCCGGCTCCGGGAATGAAAAACTGTTTTTT.

The V and J genes are TRBV6-5 and TRBJ2-3, with D hard to call. The CDR3 runs 16 residues. Trimming removed 0 bases from V and 2 bases from J, with 12 bases in between. Per the germline V gene, CDR1 is MNHEY and CDR2 is SVGAGI. CDR3 region: CASSYSYSNPTDTQYF. The DNA of the CDR3 is TGTGCCAGCAGTTACTCCTATAGTAACCCCACAGATACGCAGTATTTT.

V and J are TRBV6-5 and TRBJ2-7; 11 bases agree with TRBD2. The CDR3 loop spans 15 amino acids. The ends lost 6 bases at V and 2 bases at J; junction bases unmatched: 6. The V gene's germline CDR1 is MNHEY and CDR2 SVGAGI. The CDR3 DNA reads TGTGCCAGCAGAATCCTACTAGCGGGAGCCTACGAGCAGTACTTC. As protein: CASRILLAGAYEQYF.

The gene calls are TRBV12-1 and TRBJ2-5. TRBV12-1 counts as a pseudogene. The CDR3 totals 15 residues. Here the CDR3 reads CASSAEGPFQETQYF. In DNA, the CDR3 is TGTGCCAGCAGCGCCGAGGGACCCTTCCAAGAGACCCAGTACTTC.

This clone was found once. This chain connects TRBV4-2 to TRBJ2-3, with TRBD1 as a possible D gene (6 bases). The CDR3 runs 16 residues. CDR1 LGHNA and CDR2 YNFKEQ come from the germline V gene. Trimming left V 0 bases short and J 3 bases short, with 13 bases between. The CDR3 here is CASSQDMAGETDTQYF. Here the CDR3 DNA reads TGTGCCAGCAGCCAAGATATGGCAGGGGAAACAGATACGCAGTATTTT.